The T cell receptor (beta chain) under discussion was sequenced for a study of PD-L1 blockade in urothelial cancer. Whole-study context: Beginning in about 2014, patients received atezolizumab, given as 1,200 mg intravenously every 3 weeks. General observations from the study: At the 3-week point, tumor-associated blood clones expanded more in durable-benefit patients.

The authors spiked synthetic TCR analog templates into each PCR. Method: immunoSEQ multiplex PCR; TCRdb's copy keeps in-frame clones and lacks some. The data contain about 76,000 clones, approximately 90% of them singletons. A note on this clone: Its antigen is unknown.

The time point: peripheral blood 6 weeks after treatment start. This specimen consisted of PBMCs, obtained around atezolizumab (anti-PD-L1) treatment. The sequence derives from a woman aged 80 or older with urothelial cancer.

The CDR3 reads CSVAWNDGTSGRVRQFF. The CDR3 DNA reads TGCAGCGTTGCGTGGAATGACGGGACTAGCGGGAGGGTCCGGCAGTTCTTC. The chain recombines TRBV29-1 with TRBJ2-1, with 16 bases matching TRBD2. Trimming took 4 bases from V and 12 from J; bases not matched to a gene: 15. Looked up from germline, CDR1 is SQVTM and CDR2 is ANQGSEA. CDR3 length: 17 amino acids.